This T cell receptor beta chain originates from a study of T-cell reconstitution after alpha-beta-depleted transplantation in children. General study points: T-cell numbers and diversity, one year after transplant, stemmed largely from T cells that were newly produced. The study reportedly traced alpha-beta T cells about two months after transplant to several hundred expanded graft clones.

Unique molecular identifiers were incorporated into the prepared TCRbeta library. TCRdb reprocessed the PCR reads with MiXCR, giving one entry per CDR3 protein. Of some 300,000 distinct CDR3 sequences listed, around a tenth are singletons. This CDR3 is built from 13 residues. V lost 3 bases and J 4 bases, leaving 9 bases between the germline ends. CDR1 is ENHRY and CDR2 is SYGVKD in the germline V gene. In this sample, this clonotype turned up many times. As yet, its antigen is unknown. The material sequenced was PBMCs, taken before TCRalphabeta/CD19-depleted stem cell transplant. The chain combines TRBV10-3 with TRBJ1-2; D ambiguous. The sequence came from a boy in the first two years of life with acute myeloid leukemia, due to receive a stem cell transplant. The CDR3 here is CAISDSGGYGYTF. Here the CDR3 DNA reads TGTGCCATCAGTGATTCAGGTGGCTATGGCTACACCTTC.